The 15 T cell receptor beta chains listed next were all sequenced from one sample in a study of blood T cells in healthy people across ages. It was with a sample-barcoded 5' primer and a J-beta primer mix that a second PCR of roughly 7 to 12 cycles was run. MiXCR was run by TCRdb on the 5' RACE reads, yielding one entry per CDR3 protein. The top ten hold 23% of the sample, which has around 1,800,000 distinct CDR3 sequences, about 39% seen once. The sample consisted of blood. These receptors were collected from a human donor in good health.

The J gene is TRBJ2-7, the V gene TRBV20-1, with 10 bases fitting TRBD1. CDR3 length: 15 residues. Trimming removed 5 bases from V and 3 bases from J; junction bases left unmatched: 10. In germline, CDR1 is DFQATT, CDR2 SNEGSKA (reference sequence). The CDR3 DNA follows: TGCAGTGCTTCCCACCGGGACAGGGGAGACTACGAGCAGTACTTC. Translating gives CSASHRDRGDYEQYF.

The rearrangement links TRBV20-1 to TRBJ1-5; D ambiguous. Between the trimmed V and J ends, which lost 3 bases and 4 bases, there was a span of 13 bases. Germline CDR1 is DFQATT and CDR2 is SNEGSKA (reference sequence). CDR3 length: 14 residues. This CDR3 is CSASSTFGNQPQHF. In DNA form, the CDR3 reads TGCAGTGCTAGCTCCACTTTCGGAAATCAGCCCCAGCATTTT.

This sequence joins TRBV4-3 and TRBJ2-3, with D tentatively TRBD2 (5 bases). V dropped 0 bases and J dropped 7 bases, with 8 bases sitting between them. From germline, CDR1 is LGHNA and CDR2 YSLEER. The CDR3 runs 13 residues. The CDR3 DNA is TGCGCCAGCAGCCAAGATACTAGGCATACGCAGTATTTT. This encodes CASSQDTRHTQYF.

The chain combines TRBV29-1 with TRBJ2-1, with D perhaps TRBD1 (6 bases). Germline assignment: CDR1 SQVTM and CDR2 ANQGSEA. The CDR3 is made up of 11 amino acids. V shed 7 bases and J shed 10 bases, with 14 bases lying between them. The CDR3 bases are TGCAGCGCCGTGTTACAGGGCGAGCAGTTCTTC. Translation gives CSAVLQGEQFF.

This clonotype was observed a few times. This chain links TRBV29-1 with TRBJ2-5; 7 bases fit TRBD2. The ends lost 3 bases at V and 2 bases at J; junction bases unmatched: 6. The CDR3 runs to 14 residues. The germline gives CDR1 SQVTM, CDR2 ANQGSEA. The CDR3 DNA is TGCAGCGTTGAGAGGACGGGGGGACAAGAGACCCAGTACTTC. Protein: CSVERTGGQETQYF.

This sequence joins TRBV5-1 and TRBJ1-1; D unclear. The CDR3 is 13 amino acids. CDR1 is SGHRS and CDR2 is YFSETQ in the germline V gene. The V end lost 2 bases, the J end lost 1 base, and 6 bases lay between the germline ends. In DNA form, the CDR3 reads TGCGCCAGCAGCTTCCGCAAGAACACTGAAGCTTTCTTT. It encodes CASSFRKNTEAFF.

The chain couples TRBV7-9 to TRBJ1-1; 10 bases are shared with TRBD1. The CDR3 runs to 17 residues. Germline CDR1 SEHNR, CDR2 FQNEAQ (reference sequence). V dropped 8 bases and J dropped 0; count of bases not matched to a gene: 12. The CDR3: CASRPGGTGELNTEAFF. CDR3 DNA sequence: TGTGCCAGCCGCCCAGGGGGGACAGGGGAACTGAACACTGAAGCTTTCTTT.

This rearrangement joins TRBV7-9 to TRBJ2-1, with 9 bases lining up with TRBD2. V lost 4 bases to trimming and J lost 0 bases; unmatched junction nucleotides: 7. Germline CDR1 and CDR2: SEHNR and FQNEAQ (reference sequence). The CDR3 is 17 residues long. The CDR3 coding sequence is TGTGCCAGCAGCTACACTAGCGGGCAGAGCTCCTACAATGAGCAGTTCTTC. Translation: CASSYTSGQSSYNEQFF. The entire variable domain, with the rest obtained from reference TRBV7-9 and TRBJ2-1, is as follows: DTGVSQNPRHKITKRGQNVTFRCDPISEHNRLYWYRQTLGQGPEFLTYFQNEAQLEKSRLLSDRFSAERPKGSFSTLEIQRTEQGDSAMYLCASSYTSGQSSYNEQFFGPGTRLTVL.

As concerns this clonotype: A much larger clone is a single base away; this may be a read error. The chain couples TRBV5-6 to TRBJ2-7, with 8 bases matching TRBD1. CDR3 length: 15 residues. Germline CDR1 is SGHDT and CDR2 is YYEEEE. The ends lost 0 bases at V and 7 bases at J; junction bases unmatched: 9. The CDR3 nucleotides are TGTGCCAGCAGCTTGGGGACAGGGACCTACAATGAGCAGTACTTC. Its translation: CASSLGTGTYNEQYF.

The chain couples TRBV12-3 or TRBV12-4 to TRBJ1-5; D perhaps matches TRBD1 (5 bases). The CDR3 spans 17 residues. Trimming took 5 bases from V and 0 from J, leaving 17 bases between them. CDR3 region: CASSSSAVGGSNQPQHF. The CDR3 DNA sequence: TGTGCCAGCAGTAGTTCGGCTGTTGGGGGTAGCAATCAGCCCCAGCATTTT.

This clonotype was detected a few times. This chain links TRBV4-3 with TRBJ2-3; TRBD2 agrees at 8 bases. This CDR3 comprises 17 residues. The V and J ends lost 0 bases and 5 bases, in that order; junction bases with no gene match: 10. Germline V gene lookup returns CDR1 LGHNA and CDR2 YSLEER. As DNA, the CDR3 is TGCGCCAGCAGCCAAGAAAAAGTAGCGGGGAATGGAGATACGCAGTATTTT. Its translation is CASSQEKVAGNGDTQYF.

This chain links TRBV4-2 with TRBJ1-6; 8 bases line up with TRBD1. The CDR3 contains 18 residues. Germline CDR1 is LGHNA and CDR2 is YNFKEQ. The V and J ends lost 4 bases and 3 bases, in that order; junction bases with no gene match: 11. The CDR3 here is CASSRDRTGTVYNSPLHF. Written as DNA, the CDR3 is TGTGCCAGCAGCCGCGATCGGACAGGGACCGTCTATAATTCACCCCTCCACTTT.

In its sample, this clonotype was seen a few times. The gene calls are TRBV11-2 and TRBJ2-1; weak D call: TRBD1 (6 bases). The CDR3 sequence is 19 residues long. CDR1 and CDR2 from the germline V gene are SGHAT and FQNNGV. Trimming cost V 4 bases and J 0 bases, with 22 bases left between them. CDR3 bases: TGTGCCAGCAGCTCCTACCCTAGAGGGGGAATTAGCTCCTACAATGAGCAGTTCTTC. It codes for CASSSYPRGGISSYNEQFF.

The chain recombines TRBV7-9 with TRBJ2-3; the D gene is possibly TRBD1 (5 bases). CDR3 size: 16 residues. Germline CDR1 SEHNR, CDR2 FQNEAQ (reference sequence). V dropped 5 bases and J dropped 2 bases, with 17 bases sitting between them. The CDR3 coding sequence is TGTGCCAGCAGCCCCCTAGACAGAGACCCCACAGATACGCAGTATTTT. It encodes CASSPLDRDPTDTQYF.

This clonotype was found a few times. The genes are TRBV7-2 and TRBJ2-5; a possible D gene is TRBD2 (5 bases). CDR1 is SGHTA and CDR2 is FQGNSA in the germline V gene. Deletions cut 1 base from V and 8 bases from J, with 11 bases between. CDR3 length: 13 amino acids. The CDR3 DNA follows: TGTGCCAGCAGCTTAGGAGGGCCGGGTACCCAGTACTTC. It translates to CASSLGGPGTQYF.